The source of this T cell receptor (beta chain) is a study of post-analysis software for immune sequencing data. The CDR3 totals 15 residues. J gave up 7 bases and V 4 bases, and 9 bases lay outside the gene matches. CDR1 is SGHRS, CDR2 YFSETQ, per germline. Regarding the study as a whole: Strong co-clustering by F measure was evident for samples that had been prepared in the same batch. About five TRBV segments appeared more often in patients than in controls, and TRBV5-6, TRBV5-1 and TRBV20-1 were among these.

Prepared TCR beta cDNA libraries contained unique molecular identifiers. TCRdb called the PCR reads again in MiXCR, with one record for every CDR3 protein. The sample yields approximately 730,000 distinct CDR3 sequences, roughly 46% seen once. For this clonotype: The antigen remains unidentified.

The clonotype originates from a girl aged 5-17 years with multiple sclerosis. This chain joins TRBV5-1 and TRBJ2-2; 8 bases match TRBD2. Sequenced input: blood. CDR3 sequence: CASSGGAGADGELFF. CDR3 sequence (DNA): TGCGCCAGCAGCGGGGGAGCGGGAGCGGACGGGGAGCTGTTTTTT.